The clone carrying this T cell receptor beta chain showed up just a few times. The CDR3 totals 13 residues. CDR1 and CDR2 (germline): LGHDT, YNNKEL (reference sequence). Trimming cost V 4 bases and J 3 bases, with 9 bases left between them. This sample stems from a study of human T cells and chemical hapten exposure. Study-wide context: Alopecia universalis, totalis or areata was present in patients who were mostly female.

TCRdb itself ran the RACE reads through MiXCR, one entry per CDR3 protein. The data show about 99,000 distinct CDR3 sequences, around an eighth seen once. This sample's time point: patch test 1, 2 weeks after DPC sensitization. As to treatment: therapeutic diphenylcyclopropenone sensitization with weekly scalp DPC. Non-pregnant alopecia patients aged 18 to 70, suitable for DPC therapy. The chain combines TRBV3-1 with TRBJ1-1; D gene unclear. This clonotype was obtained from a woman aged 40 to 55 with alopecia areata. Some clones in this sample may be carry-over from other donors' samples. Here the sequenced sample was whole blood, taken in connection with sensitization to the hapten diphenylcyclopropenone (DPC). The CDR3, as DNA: TGTGCCAGCAGCCGAGGGAGACACACTGAAGCTTTCTTT. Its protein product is CASSRGRHTEAFF.